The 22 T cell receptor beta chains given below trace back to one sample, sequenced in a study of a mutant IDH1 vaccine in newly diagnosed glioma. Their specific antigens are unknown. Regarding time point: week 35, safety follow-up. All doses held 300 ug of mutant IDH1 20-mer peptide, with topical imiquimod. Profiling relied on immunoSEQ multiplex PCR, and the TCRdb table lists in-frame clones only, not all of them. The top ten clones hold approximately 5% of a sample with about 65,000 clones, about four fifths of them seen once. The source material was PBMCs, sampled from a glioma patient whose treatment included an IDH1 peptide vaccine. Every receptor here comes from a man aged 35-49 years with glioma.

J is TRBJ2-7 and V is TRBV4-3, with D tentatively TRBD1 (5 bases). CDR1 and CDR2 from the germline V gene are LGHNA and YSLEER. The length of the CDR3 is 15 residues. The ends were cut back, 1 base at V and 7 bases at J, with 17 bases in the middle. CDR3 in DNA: TGCGCCAGCAGCCAAGGGTTAGGGGCCCTAAGGGAGCAGTACTTC. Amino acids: CASSQGLGALREQYF.

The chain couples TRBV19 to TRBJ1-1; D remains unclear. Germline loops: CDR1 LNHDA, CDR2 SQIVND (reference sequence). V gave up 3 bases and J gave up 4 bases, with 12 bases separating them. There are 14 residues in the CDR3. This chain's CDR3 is CASSMAGGRTEAFF. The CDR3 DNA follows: TGTGCCAGTAGTATGGCAGGAGGGCGCACTGAAGCTTTCTTT.

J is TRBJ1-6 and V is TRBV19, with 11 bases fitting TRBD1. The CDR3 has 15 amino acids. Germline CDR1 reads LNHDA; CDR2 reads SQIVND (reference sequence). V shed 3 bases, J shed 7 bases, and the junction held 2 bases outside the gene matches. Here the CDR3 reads CASSIGTGGNSPLHF. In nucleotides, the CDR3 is TGTGCCAGTAGTATCGGGACAGGGGGAAATTCACCCCTCCACTTT.

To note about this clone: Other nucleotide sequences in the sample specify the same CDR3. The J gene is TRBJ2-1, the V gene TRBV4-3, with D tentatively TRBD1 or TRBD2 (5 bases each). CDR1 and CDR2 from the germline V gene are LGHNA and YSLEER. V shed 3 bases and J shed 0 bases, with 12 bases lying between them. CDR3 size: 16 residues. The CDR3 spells CASSHEGLSSYNEQFF. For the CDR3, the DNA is TGCGCCAGCAGCCACGAGGGGCTGAGCTCCTACAATGAGCAGTTCTTC.

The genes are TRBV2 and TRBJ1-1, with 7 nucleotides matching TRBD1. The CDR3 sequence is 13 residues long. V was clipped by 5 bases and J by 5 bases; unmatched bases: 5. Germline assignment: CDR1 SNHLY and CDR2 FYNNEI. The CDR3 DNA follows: TGTGCCAGCAGTATTACAGGGGAAACTGAAGCTTTCTTT. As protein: CASSITGETEAFF.

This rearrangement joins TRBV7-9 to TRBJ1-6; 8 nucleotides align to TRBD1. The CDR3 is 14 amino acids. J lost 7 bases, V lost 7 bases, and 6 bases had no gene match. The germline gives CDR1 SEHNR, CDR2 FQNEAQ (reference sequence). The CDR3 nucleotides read TGTGCCAGCACACGAGGACAGGGCAATTCACCCCTCCACTTT. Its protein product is CASTRGQGNSPLHF.

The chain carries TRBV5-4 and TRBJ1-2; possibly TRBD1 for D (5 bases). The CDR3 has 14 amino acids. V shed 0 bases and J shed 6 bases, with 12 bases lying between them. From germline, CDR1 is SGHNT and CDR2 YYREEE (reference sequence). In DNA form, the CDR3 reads TGTGCCAGCAGCTTGGTGAGGGGTGGGAATGGCTACACCTTC. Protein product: CASSLVRGGNGYTF.

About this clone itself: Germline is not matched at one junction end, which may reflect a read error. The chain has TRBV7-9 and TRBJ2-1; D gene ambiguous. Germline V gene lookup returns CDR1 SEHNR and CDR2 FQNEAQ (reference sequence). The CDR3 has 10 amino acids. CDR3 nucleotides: TGTGCCAGCAGTTACCCCCACGTCGTCTTC. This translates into CASSYPHVVF.

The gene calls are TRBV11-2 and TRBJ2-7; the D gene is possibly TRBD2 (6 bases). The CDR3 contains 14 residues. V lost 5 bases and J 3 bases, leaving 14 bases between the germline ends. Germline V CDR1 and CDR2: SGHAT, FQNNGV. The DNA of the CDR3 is TGTGCCAGCAGCGTTGGGACTGGGTACTACGAGCAGTACTTC. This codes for CASSVGTGYYEQYF.

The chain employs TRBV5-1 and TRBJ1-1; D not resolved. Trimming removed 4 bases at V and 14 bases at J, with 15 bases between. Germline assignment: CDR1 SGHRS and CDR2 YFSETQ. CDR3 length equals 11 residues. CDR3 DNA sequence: TGCGCCAGCAGCGACCTAGGACGGCCCTTCTTT. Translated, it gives CASSDLGRPFF. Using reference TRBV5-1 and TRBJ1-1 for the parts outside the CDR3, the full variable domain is KAGVTQTPRYLIKTRGQQVTLSCSPISGHRSVSWYQQTPGQGLQFLFEYFSETQRNKGNFPGRFSGRQFSNSRSEMNVSTLELGDSALYLCASSDLGRPFFGQGTRLTVV.

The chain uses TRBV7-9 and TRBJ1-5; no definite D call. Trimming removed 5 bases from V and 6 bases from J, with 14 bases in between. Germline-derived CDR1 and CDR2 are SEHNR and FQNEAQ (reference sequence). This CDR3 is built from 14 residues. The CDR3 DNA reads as TGTGCCAGCAGCCCCTGGGCACCAGGTCAGCCCCAGCATTTT. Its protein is CASSPWAPGQPQHF.

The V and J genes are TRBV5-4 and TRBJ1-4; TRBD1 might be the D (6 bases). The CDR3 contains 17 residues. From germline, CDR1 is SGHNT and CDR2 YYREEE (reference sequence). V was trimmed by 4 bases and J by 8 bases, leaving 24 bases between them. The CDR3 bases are TGTGCCAGCAGCCAAGAGGCGGTAACAGGGAGGAAAGAAAAACTGTTTTTT. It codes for CASSQEAVTGRKEKLFF.

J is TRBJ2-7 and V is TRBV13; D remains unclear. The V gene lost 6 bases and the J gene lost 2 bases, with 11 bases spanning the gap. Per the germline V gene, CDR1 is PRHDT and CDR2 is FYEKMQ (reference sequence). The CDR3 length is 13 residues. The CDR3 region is CASSGLVPYEQYF. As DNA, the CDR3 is TGTGCCAGCAGTGGTCTCGTGCCCTACGAGCAGTACTTC.

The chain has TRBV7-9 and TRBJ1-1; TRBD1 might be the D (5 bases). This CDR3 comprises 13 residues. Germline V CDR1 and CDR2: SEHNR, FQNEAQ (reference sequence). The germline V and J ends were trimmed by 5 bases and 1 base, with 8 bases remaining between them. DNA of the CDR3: TGTGCCAGCAGCGCAGGGTGGAACACTGAAGCTTTCTTT. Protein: CASSAGWNTEAFF.

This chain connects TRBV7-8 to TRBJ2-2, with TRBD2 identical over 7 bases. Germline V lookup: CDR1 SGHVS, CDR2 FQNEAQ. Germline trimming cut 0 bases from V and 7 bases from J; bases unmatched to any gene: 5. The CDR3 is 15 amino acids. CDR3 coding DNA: TGTGCCAGCAGCTTAGCGACTAGCCGGGTCGGGGAGCTGTTTTTT. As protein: CASSLATSRVGELFF.

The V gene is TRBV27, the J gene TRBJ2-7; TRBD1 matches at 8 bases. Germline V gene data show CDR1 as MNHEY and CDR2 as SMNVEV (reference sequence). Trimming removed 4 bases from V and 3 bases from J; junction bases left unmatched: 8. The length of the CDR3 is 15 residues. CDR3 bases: TGTGCCAGCAGTTCCGACAGGGGAAATTACTACGAGCAGTACTTC. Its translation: CASSSDRGNYYEQYF.

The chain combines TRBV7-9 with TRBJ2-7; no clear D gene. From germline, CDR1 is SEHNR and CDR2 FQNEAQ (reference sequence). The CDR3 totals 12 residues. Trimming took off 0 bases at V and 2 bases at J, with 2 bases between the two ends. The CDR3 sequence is CASSLAPYEQYF. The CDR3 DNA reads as TGTGCCAGCAGCTTAGCGCCCTACGAGCAGTACTTC. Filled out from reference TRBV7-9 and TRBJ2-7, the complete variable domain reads DTGVSQNPRHKITKRGQNVTFRCDPISEHNRLYWYRQTLGQGPEFLTYFQNEAQLEKSRLLSDRFSAERPKGSFSTLEIQRTEQGDSAMYLCASSLAPYEQYFGPGTRLTVT.

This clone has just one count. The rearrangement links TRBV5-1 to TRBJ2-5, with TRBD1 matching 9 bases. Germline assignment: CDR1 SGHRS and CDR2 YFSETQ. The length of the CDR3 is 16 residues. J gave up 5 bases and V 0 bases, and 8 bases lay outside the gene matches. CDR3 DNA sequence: TGCGCCAGCAGCTTGGGCGGGACAGGGAAAGGGGAGACCCAGTACTTC. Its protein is CASSLGGTGKGETQYF. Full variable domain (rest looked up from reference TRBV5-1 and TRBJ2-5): KAGVTQTPRYLIKTRGQQVTLSCSPISGHRSVSWYQQTPGQGLQFLFEYFSETQRNKGNFPGRFSGRQFSNSRSEMNVSTLELGDSALYLCASSLGGTGKGETQYFGPGTRLLVL.

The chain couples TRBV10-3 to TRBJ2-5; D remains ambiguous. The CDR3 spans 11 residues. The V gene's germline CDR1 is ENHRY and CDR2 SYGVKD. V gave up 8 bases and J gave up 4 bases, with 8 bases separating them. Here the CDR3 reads CAISKGETQYF. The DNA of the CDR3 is TGTGCCATCTCAAAGGGAGAGACCCAGTACTTC.

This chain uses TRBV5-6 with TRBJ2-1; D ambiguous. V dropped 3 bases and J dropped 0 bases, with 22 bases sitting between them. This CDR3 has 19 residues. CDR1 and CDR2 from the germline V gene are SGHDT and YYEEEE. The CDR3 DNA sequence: TGTGCCAGCAGCTCCAGCCCCCGTGAGTCCACGAGCTCCTACAATGAGCAGTTCTTC. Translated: CASSSSPRESTSSYNEQFF.

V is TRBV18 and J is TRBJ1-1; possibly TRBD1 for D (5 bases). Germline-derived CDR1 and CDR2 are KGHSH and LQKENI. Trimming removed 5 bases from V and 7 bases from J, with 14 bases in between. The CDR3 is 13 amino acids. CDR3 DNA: TGTGCCAGCTCAGGCAGGGAGGGAGGTGAAGCTTTCTTT. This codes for CASSGREGGEAFF. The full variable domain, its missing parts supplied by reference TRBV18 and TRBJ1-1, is NAGVMQNPRHLVRRRGQEARLRCSPMKGHSHVYWYRQLPEEGLKFMVYLQKENIIDESGMPKERFSAEFPKEGPSILRIQQVVRGDSAAYFCASSGREGGEAFFGQGTRLTVV.

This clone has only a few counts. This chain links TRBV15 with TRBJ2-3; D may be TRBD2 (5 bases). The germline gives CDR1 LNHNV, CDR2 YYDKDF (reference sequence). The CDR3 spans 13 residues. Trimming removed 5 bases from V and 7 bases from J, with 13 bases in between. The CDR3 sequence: CATSPGYLHTQYF. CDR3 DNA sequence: TGTGCCACCAGCCCGGGGTACCTTCATACGCAGTATTTT.